The 26 T cell receptor beta chains given below trace back to one sample, sequenced in a study of T cell responses to AZD1222 COVID-19 vaccine. The method was immunoSEQ multiplex PCR; TCRdb's version includes in-frame clones alone and lacks a portion of them. Among 80,000 to 100,000 clones listed, 80% to 90% were seen once. Sequenced material: peripheral blood, taken on day 0 of AZD1222 vaccination. These TCRs come from an adult in good health.

The chain couples TRBV13 to TRBJ1-5, with 11 bases matching TRBD1. Germline V gives CDR1 PRHDT, CDR2 FYEKMQ (reference sequence). V lost 4 bases and J lost 6; bases outside the gene matches: 5. The CDR3 is 15 amino acids. The CDR3 loop reads CASSYGQGAVQPQHF. In DNA form, the CDR3 reads TGTGCCAGCAGCTACGGACAGGGGGCGGTTCAGCCCCAGCATTTT.

The rearrangement uses TRBV6-6 and TRBJ2-7; 7 nucleotides align to TRBD2. CDR3 size: 15 residues. CDR1 is MNHNY and CDR2 is SVGAGI in the germline V gene (reference sequence). The ends lost 2 bases at V and 1 base at J; junction bases unmatched: 5. The CDR3 coding sequence is TGTGCCAGCAGTTACGGTGGGAGGGCGTCCTACGAGCAGTACTTC. Protein: CASSYGGRASYEQYF.

This clone was seen only a few times. The chain links TRBV6-2 or TRBV6-3 to TRBJ2-1; possible D gene TRBD1, 5 bases. The CDR3 is 14 residues long. Trimming cost V 5 bases and J 2 bases, with 10 bases left between them. Germline V gene lookup returns CDR1 MNHEY and CDR2 SVGEGT. The CDR3 spells CASSPLGPYNEQFF. CDR3 bases: TGTGCCAGCAGTCCCCTGGGGCCCTACAATGAGCAGTTCTTC.

The chain employs TRBV11-2 and TRBJ2-5; 7 positions agree with TRBD2. The CDR3 has 13 residues. V lost 7 bases and J lost 4; bases outside the gene matches: 6. Germline V CDR1 and CDR2: SGHAT, FQNNGV. In DNA form, the CDR3 reads TGTGCCAGCAACTCCAGGGAGGGAGAGACCCAGTACTTC. This translates into CASNSREGETQYF. The complete variable domain, with remaining parts taken from reference TRBV11-2 and TRBJ2-5, reads EAGVAQSPRYKIIEKRQSVAFWCNPISGHATLYWYQQILGQGPKLLIQFQNNGVVDDSQLPKDRFSAERLKGVDSTLKIQPAKLEDSAVYLCASNSREGETQYFGPGTRLLVL.

The genes are TRBV7-9 and TRBJ2-2; D is ambiguous. CDR1 is SEHNR and CDR2 is FQNEAQ in the germline V gene (reference sequence). Trimming shortened V by 1 base and J by 2 bases, and 8 bases separated the two germline ends. The CDR3 consists of 15 residues. The DNA for the CDR3 is TGTGCCAGCAGCTTAGTTGCCGTCAACACCGGGGAGCTGTTTTTT. Translating it yields CASSLVAVNTGELFF.

V gene TRBV5-6 combines with J gene TRBJ1-5; D gene ambiguous. This CDR3 spans 16 amino acids. Germline-derived CDR1 and CDR2 are SGHDT and YYEEEE. Trimming took off 4 bases at V and 0 bases at J, with 14 bases between the two ends. In DNA form, the CDR3 reads TGTGCCAGCAGCCACGGTAGAGGATATAGCAATCAGCCCCAGCATTTT. This sequence encodes CASSHGRGYSNQPQHF.

The chain recombines TRBV2 with TRBJ2-1; the match to TRBD2 covers 11 bases. Germline V CDR1 and CDR2: SNHLY, FYNNEI. CDR3 length: 16 residues. J was trimmed by 4 bases and V by 3 bases; bases with no gene match: 5. The CDR3 sequence: CASSDWPSGGYNEQFF. The CDR3 region has the DNA TGTGCCAGCAGTGATTGGCCTAGCGGGGGGTACAATGAGCAGTTCTTC.

This clone was counted a few times. V gene TRBV7-8 combines with J gene TRBJ1-6, with D perhaps TRBD1 (6 bases). V was trimmed by 3 bases and J by 10 bases, leaving 16 bases between them. Germline CDR1 and CDR2: SGHVS and FQNEAQ. The CDR3 totals 15 residues. CDR3 nucleotide sequence: TGTGCCAGCAGCTTCGGGGCGGGGGCTTCATCACCCCTCCACTTT. Encoded protein: CASSFGAGASSPLHF.

V gene TRBV30 combines with J gene TRBJ1-2; D might be TRBD1 (6 bases). CDR1 and CDR2 (germline): GTSNPN, SVGIG (reference sequence). The V end was cut by 4 bases, the J end by 5 bases, with 14 bases between. The CDR3 runs to 13 residues. The CDR3 is CAWKWDNLYGYTF. DNA for the CDR3: TGTGCCTGGAAATGGGACAACTTGTATGGCTACACCTTC. Complete variable domain (other parts from reference TRBV30 and TRBJ1-2): SQTIHQWPATLVQPVGSPLSLECTVEGTSNPNLYWYRQAAGRGLQLLFYSVGIGQISSEVPQNLSASRPQDRQFILSSKKLLLSDSGFYLCAWKWDNLYGYTFGSGTRLTVV.

The chain carries TRBV12-3 or TRBV12-4 and TRBJ2-7; D ambiguous. The V end was cut by 7 bases, the J end by 3 bases, with 7 bases between. The CDR3 totals 11 residues. The CDR3 nucleotides are TGTGCCAGCACGAAAGGCTACGAGCAGTACTTC. It translates to CASTKGYEQYF.

This chain links TRBV3-1 (or the pseudogene TRBV3-2) with TRBJ2-5; D not resolved. The CDR3 runs to 12 residues. Germline lookup yields CDR1 LGHDT and CDR2 YNNKEL (reference sequence). Deletions cut 2 bases from V and 3 bases from J, with 4 bases between. Here the CDR3 reads CASSQQEETQYF. For the CDR3, the DNA is TGTGCCAGCAGCCAACAGGAAGAGACCCAGTACTTC.

The gene calls are TRBV4-1 and TRBJ2-7; 8 bases agree with TRBD1. There are 16 residues in the CDR3. Per germline, CDR1 MGHRA and CDR2 YSYEKL. Trimming at V came to 1 base and at J to 0 bases, leaving 5 bases not matched to a gene. CDR3 DNA sequence: TGCGCCAGCAGCCAAGCGGGGACAGGAAACTCCTACGAGCAGTACTTC. Translation: CASSQAGTGNSYEQYF.

Only one count was recorded for this clone. The rearrangement joins TRBV19 to TRBJ1-1, with TRBD1 matching over 7 bases. The length of the CDR3 is 16 residues. V was clipped by 5 bases and J by 4 bases; unmatched bases: 13. The germline gives CDR1 LNHDA, CDR2 SQIVND (reference sequence). CDR3 coding DNA: TGTGCCAGTAGTCCAGGGGGTGTCCTAGCCGGCACTGAAGCTTTCTTT. It specifies CASSPGGVLAGTEAFF.

This chain links TRBV30 with TRBJ1-3; D remains unclear. The germline V and J ends were trimmed by 4 bases and 7 bases, with 11 bases remaining between them. This CDR3 region has 12 residues. The V gene's germline CDR1 is GTSNPN and CDR2 SVGIG (reference sequence). CDR3 sequence (DNA): TGTGCCTGGAATGGGGTAGGGAACACCATATATTTT. Protein product: CAWNGVGNTIYF.

V usage is TRBV5-5 and J usage is TRBJ2-5; D tentatively reads TRBD1 or TRBD2 (5 bases each). Deletions cut 3 bases from V and 9 bases from J, with 24 bases between. The CDR3 extends over 16 amino acids. Per the germline V gene, CDR1 is SGHKS and CDR2 is YYEKEE (reference sequence). DNA of the CDR3: TGTGCCAGCAGCTCTTTTATTGACACGGGGCAAGTGGCCCAGTACTTC. Protein sequence: CASSSFIDTGQVAQYF.

The chain couples TRBV7-9 to TRBJ2-5; no clear D gene. This CDR3 has 14 residues. Trimming left V 5 bases short and J 1 base short, with 11 bases between. CDR1 is SEHNR, CDR2 FQNEAQ, per germline (reference sequence). The CDR3 coding sequence is TGTGCCAGCAGCCAAAAATCAGTCCAAGAGACCCAGTACTTC. As protein: CASSQKSVQETQYF.

This clone was seen once. V and J are TRBV2 and TRBJ2-1; D is possibly TRBD1 (6 bases). V dropped 2 bases and J dropped 8 bases, with 13 bases sitting between them. Germline V CDR1 and CDR2: SNHLY, FYNNEI. The length of the CDR3 is 14 residues. CDR3 sequence reads: CASSERQGFDEQFF. The CDR3 region has the DNA TGTGCCAGCAGTGAACGTCAGGGGTTCGATGAGCAGTTCTTC.

The chain employs TRBV7-3 and TRBJ2-1, with D possibly matching TRBD2 (6 bases). Per the germline V gene, CDR1 is SGHTA and CDR2 is FQGTGA. V was trimmed by 5 bases and J by 9 bases, leaving 20 bases between them. The CDR3 sequence is 15 residues long. CDR3 sequence (DNA): TGTGCCAGCAGCCGGACACCCGATTTTAGCGGTGAGCAGTTCTTC. Translating gives CASSRTPDFSGEQFF.

J is TRBJ2-7 and V is TRBV9; 14 bases align to TRBD2. Germline V gene lookup returns CDR1 SGDLS and CDR2 YYNGEE. V dropped 7 bases and J dropped 6; count of bases not matched to a gene: 9. The CDR3 has 15 residues. CDR3 in DNA: TGTGCCAGCGGCCCGGGACTAGCGGGGGATTTCGAGCAGTACTTC. Encoded protein: CASGPGLAGDFEQYF.

This chain joins TRBV10-3 and TRBJ2-3; D is undetermined. Trimming left V 1 base short and J 2 bases short, with 7 bases between. The germline V gene encodes CDR1 ENHRY and CDR2 SYGVKD. The CDR3 has 14 amino acids. The CDR3 coding sequence is TGTGCCATCAGTGAGTTGGCGGTCACAGATACGCAGTATTTT. It translates to CAISELAVTDTQYF.

This clone has only one observation. The J gene is TRBJ1-2, the V gene TRBV6-5, with a possible D match to TRBD1 (5 bases). V shed 4 bases and J shed 3 bases, with 15 bases lying between them. This CDR3 contains 15 residues. Germline V gene sequence: CDR1 MNHEY, CDR2 SVGAGI. This chain's CDR3 is CASSSPAGDDYGYTF. DNA of the CDR3: TGTGCCAGCAGTTCGCCGGCGGGGGACGACTATGGCTACACCTTC.

The chain employs TRBV18 and TRBJ1-6; possibly TRBD1 for D (6 bases). Trimming removed 3 bases at V and 7 bases at J, with 10 bases between. The CDR3 is 14 residues long. Germline CDR1 is KGHSH and CDR2 is LQKENI. As DNA, the CDR3 is TGTGCCAGCTCACCGCAGGGGTCGAATTCACCCCTCCACTTT. This encodes CASSPQGSNSPLHF. The variable domain in full, completed from reference TRBV18 and TRBJ1-6, reads NAGVMQNPRHLVRRRGQEARLRCSPMKGHSHVYWYRQLPEEGLKFMVYLQKENIIDESGMPKERFSAEFPKEGPSILRIQQVVRGDSAAYFCASSPQGSNSPLHFGNGTRLTVT.

CDR3 sequence: CASSLTAGIGQFYEQYF. CDR3 nucleotide sequence: TGTGCCAGCAGCTTAACGGCAGGGATCGGGCAATTCTACGAGCAGTACTTC. The genes are TRBV11-3 and TRBJ2-7, with D possibly TRBD1 on 5 matching bases. CDR3 length: 17 amino acids. CDR1 is SGHNT and CDR2 is YENEEA in the germline V gene. V gave up 2 bases and J gave up 3 bases, with 20 bases separating them.

The V call is TRBV4-1, the J call TRBJ2-5; D perhaps matches TRBD2 (5 bases). Germline CDR1 is MGHRA and CDR2 is YSYEKL. Trimming cost V 4 bases and J 1 base, with 13 bases left between them. The CDR3 runs to 15 residues. CDR3 nucleotide sequence: TGCGCCAGCAGCCCCCGTACTAGTAGCCAAGAGACCCAGTACTTC. This codes for CASSPRTSSQETQYF.

The rearrangement joins TRBV10-1 to TRBJ2-7, with D perhaps TRBD2 (7 bases). CDR3 length: 14 amino acids. V lost 3 bases, J lost 5 bases, and 14 bases lay in between. The germline V gene encodes CDR1 WNHNN and CDR2 SYGVQD (reference sequence). The CDR3 protein is CASSDSGGADEQYF. The CDR3 DNA is TGCGCCAGCAGTGATTCGGGGGGCGCGGACGAGCAGTACTTC.

The chain employs TRBV27 and TRBJ2-2, with D possibly TRBD2 on 5 matching bases. With 7 bases removed from V and 6 bases from J, the gap between germline ends came to 21 bases. CDR1 is MNHEY and CDR2 is SMNVEV in the germline V gene (reference sequence). The CDR3 consists of 16 residues. The CDR3 DNA is TGTGCCAGCACTTCAGCCCCCCTAGGACTCTCCGGGGAGCTGTTTTTT. The encoded protein is CASTSAPLGLSGELFF.